This TCR beta chain was found in a study of OX40 agonist ivuxolimab in advanced cancers. In the study overall: Hepatocellular carcinoma, melanoma, renal cell or head and neck cancer was diagnosed in the dose-escalation patients. Antecedent anti-PD-1, anti-PD-L1 or anti-CTLA-4 therapy was permissible, with around 41% having received some. Study-level results: Those patients achieving a partial response at 0.1-3.0 mg/kg showed among the lowest clonal expansion. At doses 0.1 to 3.0 mg/kg, CD4+ and CD8+ clones expanded.

The CDR3 is 13 amino acids. V dropped 5 bases and J dropped 6 bases, with 16 bases sitting between them. Germline values: CDR1 GTSNPN, CDR2 SVGIG (reference sequence). Of note for this clone: Antigen specificity is unknown.

Assay: immunoSEQ multiplex PCR; the TCRdb copy retains only in-frame clones and omits some. The sample has tens of thousands of clones; around four fifths are singletons. This sequence originates from an adult with an advanced solid tumor such as melanoma, head and neck, liver or kidney cancer. The chain combines TRBV30 with TRBJ1-2; D remains unclear. The material was CD4+ or CD8+ T cells sorted from blood, obtained in a trial of the OX40 agonist ivuxolimab. For the CDR3, the DNA is TGTGCCTGGCGTAACGGGCGCGGAGATGGCTACACCTTC. Translation gives CAWRNGRGDGYTF.